This TCR beta chain was documented in a study of blood T cells in healthy people across ages (dated by TCRdb to between 2015 and 2017). About the investigation overall: In model experiments, template switching captured roughly one uniquely barcoded TCR beta cDNA molecule for every two T cells. To track age-related changes in TCR beta repertoire diversity, the study relied on deep sequencing normalized with unique cDNA molecular identifiers. The donors were split into four age groups: young (average around 17 years), middle-aged (nearly 40), aged (62) and long-lived (approximately 89). To avoid experimental bias, donors of different ages were spread randomly across the sequencing lanes. The study analyzed two additional independent replicas of 1 million unique cDNA reads from the same blood draw for two donors, one aged 18 to 30 and one aged 80 or older. The paper's findings and limits, for the study overall: Estimates of total diversity based on one million sequenced T cells were considered lower bounds and underestimates. Since profiling was done on bulk unsorted PBMCs, naive and antigen-experienced compartments could not be conclusively compared. Observed TCR beta diversity per million T cells fell roughly linearly with age, and a significant reduction was already apparent by age about 43. There was a strong correlation between observed TCR beta diversity and the percentage of naive T cells measured by flow cytometry. The long-lived group showed more naive CD4+ T cells, fewer expanded clones and increased TCR diversity than the aged group, suggesting age selection. Donor CMV infection status was unknown, potentially confounding age-related changes in expanded clonotypes.

Relative to germline, V is missing 4 bases and J is missing 5 bases, with 9 bases of the junction outside any gene match. In the germline V gene (reference sequence), CDR1 corresponds to DFQATT and CDR2 to SNEGSKA. The CDR3 measures 15 amino acids from cysteine to phenylalanine. The only DNA kept is the CDR3, 45 bases in frame from the first base. The library was obtained by 5' RACE. Data came from an Illumina HiSeq 2500. The second PCR ran for roughly 6 to 11 cycles and used a J-beta primer mix along with a sample-barcoded 5' primer. A template-switch 5' adaptor carrying 12 random nucleotides introduced a unique molecular identifier onto each TCR beta cDNA molecule. At least 2.5 million CDR3-containing paired-end reads were obtained from each sample. The Mint cDNA synthesis kit, primed by a TRBC-specific oligonucleotide, was used to synthesize first-strand cDNA from all RNA. All cDNA was treated with uracil-DNA glycosylase and then went through a first 18-cycle PCR with the universal primers M1SS and BC2_uni_R. The source study handled its data this way. For normalization, 1 million high-quality reads were randomly selected from each sample, with every read carrying a distinct molecular identifier. Instead of being binned into consensus sequences, reads with shared molecular identifiers were discarded. CDR3 identification, clonotype clustering and error correction used MiTCR with a Q25 quality threshold and the strictest error-elimination algorithm. Lower-bound total TCR beta diversity was estimated with a nonparametric unseen species model using Euler transformation. TCRdb cleaned the public reads at Q25 with fastp, built clones with MiXCR and kept in-frame beta chains. Duplicate CDR3 protein sequences are folded into a single record with the most common DNA and genes. TCRdb, not the authors, supplied the V and J calls. The sample table contains about 640,000 distinct CDR3 sequences; only one count was recorded for 45% to 65% of them. The ten largest account for about two fifths of the sample.

The count of this clonotype is one. Its cognate antigen has yet to be identified. Base-call qualities are not available, and no considerably larger clone is one nucleotide away. Resting on one read, the evidence is weak. Donors were a few dozen systemically healthy Caucasian individuals from Russia aged roughly 6 to 90 years. Each donor gave 8 to 10 milliliters of peripheral blood, collected into EDTA-treated Vacutainer tubes. Ficoll-Paque density-gradient centrifugation was used to isolate PBMCs, with at least 6.5 million per sample. Total RNA, at least 5 micrograms per sample, was extracted from PBMCs with Trizol reagent. For every donor, flow cytometry on a PBMC aliquot measured the percentage of naive CD45RAhigh/CD27high T cells.

This sequence originates from a man aged 55 to 69 in good health. Sequencing was carried out using blood. The rearranged chain carries TRBV20-1 and TRBJ2-3, with 10 central nucleotides matching TRBD1. For the CDR3, the sequence is CSAITGGQGEDTQYF. The DNA sequence follows: TGCAGTGCTATTACTGGAGGACAGGGGGAAGATACGCAGTATTTT.